The sequence of this T cell receptor (beta chain) was determined in a study of post-analysis software for immune sequencing data. Unique molecular identifiers featured in each of the TCR beta cDNA libraries. Using its own MiXCR run on the PCR reads, TCRdb lists one record per CDR3 protein. The sample contains roughly 430,000 distinct CDR3 sequences, roughly 38% of which appear only once. This clonotype was picked up many times. What it binds is unknown. Study results and limitations: Normalized Chao1 diversity in multiple sclerosis patients fell significantly below that of controls. Included in a set of a handful of TRBV segments more frequent in patients than controls were TRBV5-6, TRBV5-1 and TRBV20-1.

This CDR3 is built from 13 residues. Trimming took 6 bases from V and 4 from J; bases not matched to a gene: 6. Germline CDR1 and CDR2: SQVTM and ANQGSEA. The gene calls are TRBV29-1 and TRBJ2-1; 7 bases line up with TRBD1. This clonotype was obtained from a girl aged 2-15 years with multiple sclerosis. Sequencing was done on a sample of blood. This CDR3 is CSVDRDGYNEQFF. DNA of the CDR3: TGCAGCGTAGACAGGGACGGTTACAATGAGCAGTTCTTC.